A single T cell receptor (beta chain) is shown here with its context. Antigen unknown. Stated time point: persistent/refractory GD, antithyroid drugs over 5 years with positive TRAb. RNA isolated from PBMCs was used to make the TCR library. The V gene's germline CDR1 is SNHLY and CDR2 FYNNEI. The CDR3 is 16 residues long. The V gene end was trimmed by 8 bases and the J gene end by 2 bases; junction bases not matched to a gene: 9. This entry is derived from a study of regulatory T cells in long-lasting Graves disease. Study as a whole: The definition of persistent Graves' disease was over 5 years of antithyroid drugs with positive TSH receptor antibodies.

In building TCR beta libraries, iRepertoire HTBI primers were used together with Arm-PCR of CDR3 regions. Each CDR3 protein gets one entry after TCRdb re-called the multiplex PCR reads with MiXCR. Among about 290,000 distinct CDR3 sequences listed, around 21% were seen once. Findings and limits, study-wide: The TCR repertoire of persistent Graves' patients was less diverse than that of newly diagnosed ones. Persistent disease showed a preference for TRBV28, TRBJ1-2 and TRBJ2-5.

The clonotype was recovered from a female donor with Graves disease. The V call is TRBV2, the J call TRBJ2-3; the match to TRBD2 covers 11 bases. The sequences come from peripheral blood mononuclear cells (PBMCs), collected when the disease was refractory, from a patient treated with antithyroid drugs. Here the CDR3 DNA reads TGTGCCAGCGGGACTAGCGGAACAAGGCCCACAGATACGCAGTATTTT. Residues: CASGTSGTRPTDTQYF.